This T cell receptor (beta chain) originates from a study of vaccination effects on CD4 cells after COVID-19. About this clone itself: Its antigen is unidentified.

Profiled with immunoSEQ multiplex PCR; TCRdb holds only in-frame clones, not every one. The sample carries tens of thousands of clones, roughly four fifths recorded once. Upon completion of more than eight days in culture, CD4+ T cells were isolated. This individual tested PCR-positive for SARS-CoV-2 infection between March and December 2020. The receptor was derived from a human donor who had a prior SARS-CoV-2 infection. Specimen: CD4+ T cells from PBMCs cultured without peptide, collected before COVID-19 vaccination.

The CDR3 DNA follows: TGTGCCAGCAGCTTAACATTACAGGGAGATGGCTACACCTTC. Translated, it gives CASSLTLQGDGYTF. The gene calls are TRBV7-3 and TRBJ1-2, with a weak D call TRBD1 (6 bases). V was shortened by 0 bases and J by 6 bases, with 11 bases between the two germline ends. The CDR3 extends over 14 amino acids. The germline V gene encodes CDR1 SGHTA and CDR2 FQGTGA.